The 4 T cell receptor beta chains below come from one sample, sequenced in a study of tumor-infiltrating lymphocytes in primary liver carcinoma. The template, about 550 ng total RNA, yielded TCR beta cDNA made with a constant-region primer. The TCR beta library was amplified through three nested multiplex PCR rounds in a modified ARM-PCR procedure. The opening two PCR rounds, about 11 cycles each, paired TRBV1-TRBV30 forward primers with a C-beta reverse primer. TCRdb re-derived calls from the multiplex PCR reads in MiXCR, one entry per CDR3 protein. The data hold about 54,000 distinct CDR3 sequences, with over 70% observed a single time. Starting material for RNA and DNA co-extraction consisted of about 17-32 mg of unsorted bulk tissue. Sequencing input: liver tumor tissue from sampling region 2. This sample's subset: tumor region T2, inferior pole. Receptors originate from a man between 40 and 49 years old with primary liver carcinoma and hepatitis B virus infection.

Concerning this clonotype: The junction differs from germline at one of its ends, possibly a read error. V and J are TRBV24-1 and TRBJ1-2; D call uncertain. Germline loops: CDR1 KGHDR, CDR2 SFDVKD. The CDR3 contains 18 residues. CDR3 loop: CAISDTSPRTAEDYGYTF. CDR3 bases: TGTGCCATCAGTGATACAAGCCCCCGGACTGCCGAGGACTATGGCTACACCTTC.

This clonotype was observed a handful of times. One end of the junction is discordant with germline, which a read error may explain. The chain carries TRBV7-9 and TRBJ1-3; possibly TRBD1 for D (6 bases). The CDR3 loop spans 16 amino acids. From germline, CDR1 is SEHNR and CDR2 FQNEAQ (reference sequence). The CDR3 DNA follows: TGTGCCAGTAGCTTACGGGACACTATCTCTGGAAACATCATATATTTT. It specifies CASSLRDTISGNIIYF.

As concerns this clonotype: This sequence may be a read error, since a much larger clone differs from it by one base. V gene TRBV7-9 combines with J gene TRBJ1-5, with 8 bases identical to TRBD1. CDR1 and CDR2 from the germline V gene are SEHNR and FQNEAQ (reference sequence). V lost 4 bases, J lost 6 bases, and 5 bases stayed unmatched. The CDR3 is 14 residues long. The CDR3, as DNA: TGTGCCAGCAGCTCACAGGGGGTCGGTCAGCCCCAGCATTTT. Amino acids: CASSSQGVGQPQHF.

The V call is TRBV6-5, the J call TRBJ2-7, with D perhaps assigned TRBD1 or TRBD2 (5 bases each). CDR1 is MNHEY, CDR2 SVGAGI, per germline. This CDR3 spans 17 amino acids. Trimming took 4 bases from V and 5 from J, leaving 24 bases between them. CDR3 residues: CASSCRDVGMRGNEQYF. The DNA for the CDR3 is TGTGCCAGCAGTTGCCGGGACGTCGGTATGCGAGGGAACGAGCAGTACTTC.